The 18 T cell receptor beta chains given below trace back to one sample, sequenced in a study of T-cell memory formation after mild COVID-19. In TCRdb, the 5' RACE reads were re-called with MiXCR into one record per CDR3 protein. The top ten hold less than 10% of the sample, which has approximately 560,000 distinct CDR3 sequences, roughly 17% seen once. Sequencing used PBMCs or a T cell subset sorted from them (not recorded which). Receptors were obtained from an adult woman who had mild COVID-19 (a few samples of this study predate the infection). Cell type and time point are not known.

This clonotype was observed a handful of times. The rearrangement joins TRBV4-3 to TRBJ2-2, with a tentative D call TRBD2 (7 bases). CDR1 and CDR2 (germline): LGHNA, YSLEER. This CDR3 spans 16 amino acids. Trimming took off 4 bases at V and 6 bases at J, with 18 bases between the two ends. The CDR3, as DNA: TGCGCCAGCAGCCGAGGGGGGGGGGTGAAGGCCGGGGAGCTGTTTTTT. Amino acids: CASSRGGGVKAGELFF.

This clonotype turned up a few times. The V call is TRBV11-2, the J call TRBJ2-7; 7 nucleotides match TRBD1. The CDR3 consists of 13 residues. Germline trimming cut 8 bases from V and 2 bases from J; bases unmatched to any gene: 6. CDR1 is SGHAT, CDR2 FQNNGV, per germline. The CDR3 is CASQQGLTYEQYF. The DNA for the CDR3 is TGTGCCAGCCAACAGGGGTTGACCTACGAGCAGTACTTC.

The table lists this clonotype with a few counts. The rearrangement joins TRBV12-3 or TRBV12-4 to TRBJ1-1; tentative D call: TRBD1 (6 bases). The CDR3 sequence is 14 residues long. Trimming removed 2 bases from V and 1 base from J, with 8 bases in between. DNA for the CDR3: TGTGCCAGCAGTTTACGGGACAAGAACACTGAAGCTTTCTTT. Amino acids: CASSLRDKNTEAFF.

This clonotype was counted a few times. The chain joins TRBV29-1 to TRBJ2-1; 9 nucleotides align to TRBD2. This CDR3 has 17 residues. The germline V gene encodes CDR1 SQVTM and CDR2 ANQGSEA. Trimming took 0 bases from V and 7 from J; bases not matched to a gene: 13. This CDR3 reads CSVEDPVSLAGMNEQFF. DNA for the CDR3: TGCAGCGTTGAAGATCCGGTTTCCCTAGCGGGGATGAATGAGCAGTTCTTC.

This clonotype has more than one count but fewer than ten. The CDR3 nucleotides are TGTGCCAGCAGCGCTCAGGGTGCCACTGAAGCTTTCTTT. The encoded protein is CASSAQGATEAFF. The chain employs TRBV9 and TRBJ1-1; weak D call: TRBD1 (5 bases). V gave up 3 bases and J gave up 4 bases, with 10 bases separating them. Germline loops: CDR1 SGDLS, CDR2 YYNGEE. The CDR3 spans 13 residues.

This clonotype showed up just a few times. The chain has TRBV7-9 and TRBJ2-5; 9 nucleotides match TRBD2. The CDR3 runs 15 residues. Germline CDR1 is SEHNR and CDR2 is FQNEAQ (reference sequence). V was pared by 2 bases and J by 5 bases, with 6 bases of the junction left unmatched. CDR3 sequence (DNA): TGTGCCAGCAGCTTAAGGCGGGGGGGCCATGAGACCCAGTACTTC. Translation: CASSLRRGGHETQYF.

This clonotype was recorded a few times. The junction does not match germline at one end; this may be a read error. J is TRBJ2-1 and V is TRBV7-9; D may correspond to TRBD1 or TRBD2 (5 bases each). This CDR3 comprises 11 residues. Germline V CDR1 and CDR2: SEHNR, FQNEAQ (reference sequence). The CDR3 loop is CASSLSGAVIF. CDR3 nucleotide sequence: TGTGCCAGCAGCTTGTCCGGGGCTGTGATCTTC.

V and J are TRBV5-1 and TRBJ1-6; D gene uncertain. The germline CDR1 and CDR2 sequences are SGHRS and YFSETQ. V lost 3 bases to trimming and J lost 10 bases, with 17 bases between them. The CDR3 spans 15 residues. CDR3 nucleotide sequence: TGCGCCAGCAGCTCCTTGGGATCCGAAGGATCACCCCTCCACTTT. Translating it yields CASSSLGSEGSPLHF. Drawing the rest from reference TRBV5-1 and TRBJ1-6, the complete variable domain is KAGVTQTPRYLIKTRGQQVTLSCSPISGHRSVSWYQQTPGQGLQFLFEYFSETQRNKGNFPGRFSGRQFSNSRSEMNVSTLELGDSALYLCASSSLGSEGSPLHFGNGTRLTVT.

The chain carries TRBV12-3 or TRBV12-4 and TRBJ2-3; D call uncertain. This CDR3 is built from 11 residues. V was shortened by 6 bases and J by 14 bases, with 15 bases between the two germline ends. The DNA of the CDR3 is TGTGCCAGCAGCATCTTCGGTCTTCGGTATTTT. Translation: CASSIFGLRYF.

This clonotype was recorded a few times. The gene calls are TRBV5-1 and TRBJ2-2; possible D gene TRBD2, 6 bases. The CDR3 length is 15 residues. Germline CDR1 reads SGHRS; CDR2 reads YFSETQ. Trimming shortened V by 4 bases and J by 4 bases, and 14 bases separated the two germline ends. The CDR3 protein is CASSTGLPGTGELFF. The CDR3 region has the DNA TGCGCCAGCAGCACGGGACTGCCTGGCACCGGGGAGCTGTTTTTT.

The chain uses TRBV12-3 or TRBV12-4 and TRBJ1-3; D uncertain. Trimming left V 6 bases short and J 8 bases short, with 11 bases between. The CDR3 loop spans 12 amino acids. The CDR3 here is CASSPWSDTIYF. CDR3 nucleotide sequence: TGTGCCAGCAGCCCCTGGAGTGACACCATATATTTT.

This clonotype was counted only a few times. The genes are TRBV18 and TRBJ1-2; perhaps TRBD1 as D (6 bases). Between the trimmed V and J ends, which lost 8 bases and 3 bases, there was a span of 16 bases. Germline CDR1 is KGHSH and CDR2 is LQKENI. The CDR3 extends over 14 amino acids. The DNA of the CDR3 is TGTGCCAGCCGAGAGACTAACAGGGACTATGGCTACACCTTC. This translates into CASRETNRDYGYTF.

This clonotype was detected only a few times. This chain connects TRBV7-9 to TRBJ2-1; D possibly corresponds to TRBD1 (5 bases). The ends were cut back, 8 bases at V and 7 bases at J, with 18 bases in the middle. This CDR3 has 14 amino acids. Germline V gene data show CDR1 as SEHNR and CDR2 as FQNEAQ (reference sequence). CDR3: CASESLGVWNEQFF. In DNA form, the CDR3 reads TGTGCCAGCGAAAGTTTAGGGGTGTGGAATGAGCAGTTCTTC.

This rearrangement joins TRBV24-1 to TRBJ1-3; a possible D gene is TRBD1 (5 bases). CDR3 length: 16 amino acids. The germline V gene encodes CDR1 KGHDR and CDR2 SFDVKD. Trimming cost V 7 bases and J 0 bases, with 15 bases left between them. This CDR3 is CATRGVWRFSGNTIYF. CDR3 coding DNA: TGTGCCACCAGGGGGGTCTGGAGGTTCTCTGGAAACACCATATATTTT.

This clonotype has only a few counts. J is TRBJ1-1 and V is TRBV6-5; perhaps TRBD1 as D (5 bases). The CDR3 is 13 amino acids. The germline CDR1 and CDR2 sequences are MNHEY and SVGAGI. V dropped 4 bases and J dropped 7 bases, with 13 bases sitting between them. CDR3: CASSFIQGGEAFF. CDR3 nucleotides: TGTGCCAGCAGTTTCATCCAGGGTGGTGAAGCTTTCTTT.

This rearrangement joins TRBV23-1 to TRBJ1-5; possibly TRBD1 for D (5 bases). TRBV23-1 has ORF status, its function being uncertain. Trimming cost V 10 bases and J 0 bases, with 25 bases left between them. The CDR3 length is 18 residues. The CDR3 here is CAIPEGSGYRYSNQPQHF. The CDR3 DNA sequence: TGCGCCATTCCAGAGGGGTCAGGGTACAGGTATAGCAATCAGCCCCAGCATTTT.

This clonotype was counted between two and nine times. This chain uses TRBV10-3 with TRBJ2-1, with 9 bases fitting TRBD2. This CDR3 has 19 amino acids. From germline, CDR1 is ENHRY and CDR2 SYGVKD. V was clipped by 4 bases and J by 2 bases; unmatched bases: 15. The CDR3 here is CAISGLAGQKNPAYNEQFF. Here the CDR3 DNA reads TGTGCCATCAGTGGGCTAGCGGGACAAAAAAATCCCGCCTACAATGAGCAGTTCTTC.

This clonotype was seen a few times. The J gene is TRBJ2-5, the V gene TRBV12-3 or TRBV12-4, with D maybe TRBD2 (6 bases). CDR3 length equals 15 residues. V dropped 2 bases and J dropped 0 bases, with 10 bases sitting between them. The CDR3: CASSLLASYQETQYF. The CDR3 nucleotides are TGTGCCAGCAGTTTACTAGCGAGCTACCAAGAGACCCAGTACTTC.